Below, 24 T cell receptor beta chains from the same sample are listed, as sequenced in a study of T cells in Graves' hyperthyroidism and ophthalmopathy. Amplification of TCR beta CDR3 regions used RNA as the template. With the HTBI primer set, the TCR CDR3 went through a first round of RT-PCR. MiXCR was run by TCRdb on the multiplex PCR reads, yielding one entry per CDR3 protein. The data hold 400,000 to 600,000 distinct CDR3 sequences, with around 20% observed a single time. The sample was blood. These TCRs come from a young man with Graves' hyperthyroidism.

This clonotype was seen many times. The gene calls are TRBV6-5 and TRBJ1-2; tentative D call: TRBD1 (5 bases). CDR1 and CDR2 from the germline V gene are MNHEY and SVGAGI. The CDR3 length is 13 residues. Trimming left V 4 bases short and J 8 bases short, with 14 bases between. The CDR3 loop is CASSSREVEGYTF. The CDR3 region has the DNA TGTGCCAGCAGTTCCAGGGAGGTAGAAGGCTACACCTTC.

This clonotype was seen at least ten times. Because it lacks the conserved phenylalanine or tryptophan at the end, this CDR3 is likely a read error. The chain is built from TRBV7-8 and TRBJ2-7, with TRBD2 as a possible D gene (7 bases). CDR1 SGHVS and CDR2 FQNEAQ come from the germline V gene. This CDR3 is built from 14 residues. Trimming removed 3 bases from V and 0 bases from J, with 9 bases in between. The CDR3 nucleotides read TGTGCCAGCAGCTTGGGGGGGGCCTCCTACGAGCAGTACCTC. Translated: CASSLGGASYEQYL.

This clonotype showed up many times. Here the CDR3 DNA reads TGTGCCAGCAGCTCCGGGACAGCCGGCGGGGAGCTGTTTTTT. As protein: CASSSGTAGGELFF. The gene calls are TRBV11-1 and TRBJ2-2; 7 positions match TRBD1. CDR3 length equals 14 residues. J gave up 7 bases and V 4 bases, and 6 bases lay outside the gene matches. Germline V gene sequence: CDR1 SGHAT, CDR2 FQDESV (reference sequence).

The chain uses TRBV10-3 and TRBJ1-1; D is unresolved. V was cut by 10 bases and J by 0 bases, with 21 bases left in between. The CDR3 has 16 residues. Germline V lookup: CDR1 ENHRY, CDR2 SYGVKD. This CDR3 reads CATLDRRTPMNTEAFF. CDR3 nucleotides: TGTGCCACCCTGGACCGCCGCACACCCATGAACACTGAAGCTTTCTTT.

This clonotype was found a few times. The rearrangement uses TRBV7-9 and TRBJ1-3; D is uncertain. V was pared by 5 bases and J by 8 bases, with 13 bases between. Germline V gene sequence: CDR1 SEHNR, CDR2 FQNEAQ (reference sequence). The CDR3 runs to 13 residues. The CDR3 here is CASSPALEDTIYF. The CDR3 DNA follows: TGTGCCAGCAGCCCCGCACTCGAGGACACCATATATTTT.

This clonotype was observed at least ten times. This sequence joins TRBV19 and TRBJ1-2; D remains ambiguous. From germline, CDR1 is LNHDA and CDR2 SQIVND (reference sequence). This CDR3 is built from 13 residues. V was pared by 5 bases and J by 4 bases, with 11 bases between. This chain's CDR3 is CASSAASGYGYTF. Written as DNA, the CDR3 is TGTGCCAGTAGTGCCGCGTCCGGCTATGGCTACACCTTC.

The J gene is TRBJ1-5, the V gene TRBV6-2 or TRBV6-3, with 9 positions matching TRBD1. The CDR3 has 19 residues. Germline CDR1 reads MNHEY; CDR2 reads SVGEGT. The trim removed 2 bases at V and 5 bases at J, leaving 16 bases unmatched. For the CDR3, the DNA is TGTGCCAGCAGTTACCCGTCGGGACAGGGAACGTTTAGGGATCAGCCCCAGCATTTT. It translates to CASSYPSGQGTFRDQPQHF.

This clonotype was recorded only once. The V gene is TRBV15, the J gene TRBJ2-7, with D tentatively TRBD1 (6 bases). The CDR3 runs 12 residues. The germline CDR1 and CDR2 sequences are LNHNV and YYDKDF (reference sequence). The germline V and J ends were trimmed by 9 bases and 2 bases, with 11 bases remaining between them. CDR3 DNA: TGTGCCACGCAGGGACATACCTACGAGCAGTACTTC. It specifies CATQGHTYEQYF.

The gene calls are TRBV29-1 and TRBJ2-5; maybe TRBD1 (6 bases). The CDR3 totals 15 residues. Trimming left V 7 bases short and J 5 bases short, with 23 bases between. Germline CDR1 is SQVTM and CDR2 is ANQGSEA. CDR3: CSAATGTTKGETQYF. In DNA, the CDR3 is TGCAGCGCCGCGACTGGGACAACAAAGGGGGAGACCCAGTACTTC.

Many counts were recorded for this clonotype. The rearrangement joins TRBV6-5 to TRBJ1-3; D ambiguous. The germline V gene encodes CDR1 MNHEY and CDR2 SVGAGI. The CDR3 runs to 13 residues. With 0 bases removed from V and 4 bases from J, the gap between germline ends came to 4 bases. CDR3 in amino acids: CASSYSRGNTIYF. The CDR3 nucleotides read TGTGCCAGCAGTTACTCGAGGGGAAACACCATATATTTT.

This clonotype was seen ten or more times. The chain carries TRBV6-5 and TRBJ2-5, with 9 bases identical to TRBD2. The CDR3 has 16 residues. Trimming took 2 bases from V and 0 from J; bases not matched to a gene: 4. CDR1 is MNHEY, CDR2 SVGAGI, per germline. The CDR3 here is CASSYRIAGDQETQYF. CDR3 coding DNA: TGTGCCAGCAGTTACAGGATAGCGGGGGACCAAGAGACCCAGTACTTC.

At least ten counts were recorded for this clonotype. The chain employs TRBV28 and TRBJ2-7, with D possibly being TRBD2 (6 bases). This CDR3 has 12 residues. V lost 6 bases, J lost 6 bases, and 12 bases lay in between. The germline gives CDR1 MDHEN, CDR2 SYDVKM. The CDR3 protein is CASSLWDSEQYF. DNA for the CDR3: TGTGCCAGCAGCCTCTGGGACTCCGAGCAGTACTTC.

This clonotype was counted at least ten times. The rearrangement uses TRBV11-3 and TRBJ1-1, with D possibly matching TRBD1 (5 bases). The CDR3 length is 15 residues. V was clipped by 5 bases and J by 7 bases, with 20 bases between them. Germline CDR1 reads SGHNT; CDR2 reads YENEEA. The CDR3 nucleotides are TGTGCCAGCAGCCGCGCCTCCGGGACGGGGTATGAAGCTTTCTTT. Encoded protein: CASSRASGTGYEAFF.

This clonotype was observed at least ten times. The chain is built from TRBV12-5 and TRBJ1-2; 7 nucleotides match TRBD1. The V and J ends lost 0 bases and 3 bases, in that order; junction bases with no gene match: 13. The CDR3 length is 18 residues. The V gene's germline CDR1 is LGHNT and CDR2 FRNRAP. The CDR3 coding sequence is TGTGCTAGTGGTTTGGTAGTCCAGGGGGACATCGGAGACTATGGCTACACCTTC. This encodes CASGLVVQGDIGDYGYTF.

At least ten counts were recorded for this clonotype. V usage is TRBV6-1 and J usage is TRBJ1-3; D ambiguous. V was clipped by 7 bases and J by 2 bases, with 15 bases between them. Germline assignment: CDR1 MNHNS and CDR2 SASEGT. The CDR3 loop spans 15 amino acids. This chain's CDR3 is CASIRDTRAGNTIYF. The CDR3 nucleotides are TGTGCCAGCATCCGCGATACAAGGGCTGGAAACACCATATATTTT.

This clonotype was detected a few times. The J gene is TRBJ2-7, the V gene TRBV12-3 or TRBV12-4; D may be TRBD1 (6 bases). CDR3 size: 13 residues. Trimming removed 6 bases from V and 3 bases from J, with 12 bases in between. The CDR3 DNA reads as TGTGCCAGCAGCCAACAGGGTCTCTACGAGCAGTACTTC. Translating it yields CASSQQGLYEQYF.

The V and J genes are TRBV20-1 and TRBJ2-7, with D possibly TRBD1 on 6 matching bases. CDR3 size: 13 residues. V lost 6 bases, J lost 1 base, and 13 bases lay in between. Germline V lookup: CDR1 DFQATT, CDR2 SNEGSKA (reference sequence). In DNA, the CDR3 is TGCAGTGCCGAGGACAGTTTTTCCTACGAGCAGTACTTC. This gives the protein CSAEDSFSYEQYF.

This clonotype was detected many times. The chain couples TRBV24-1 to TRBJ2-5; 10 nucleotides match TRBD1. The CDR3 is 15 residues long. V lost 4 bases to trimming and J lost 3 bases; unmatched junction nucleotides: 4. Germline V lookup: CDR1 KGHDR, CDR2 SFDVKD. CDR3 sequence (DNA): TGTGCCACCAGTGACCCCGGGACAGGGGAAGAGACCCAGTACTTC. Its protein product is CATSDPGTGEETQYF.

Many counts were recorded for this clonotype. The V call is TRBV27, the J call TRBJ2-7; TRBD2 matches 7 bases. Trimming at V came to 6 bases and at J to 3 bases, leaving 5 bases not matched to a gene. This CDR3 has 13 residues. The V gene's germline CDR1 is MNHEY and CDR2 SMNVEV (reference sequence). The CDR3 is CASSSGLSYEQYF. CDR3 bases: TGTGCCAGCAGCTCGGGACTAAGCTACGAGCAGTACTTC.

This chain connects TRBV6-5 to TRBJ2-3; D gene uncertain. Trimming cost V 2 bases and J 4 bases, with 7 bases left between them. This CDR3 has 13 amino acids. Germline V gene data show CDR1 as MNHEY and CDR2 as SVGAGI. The CDR3 reads CASSYRAPDTQYF. DNA for the CDR3: TGTGCCAGCAGTTACAGGGCCCCAGATACGCAGTATTTT.

The count of this clonotype is one. V and J are TRBV6-1 and TRBJ2-7; TRBD1 matches at 8 bases. Germline CDR1 reads MNHNS; CDR2 reads SASEGT. The CDR3 has 16 amino acids. J lost 2 bases, V lost 4 bases, and 10 bases had no gene match. CDR3 residues: CASSAIAGTGAYEQYF. For the CDR3, the DNA is TGTGCCAGCAGTGCTATCGCCGGGACAGGCGCCTACGAGCAGTACTTC.

This clonotype was detected ten times or more. At one end, the junction sequence differs from germline, possibly due to a read error. The rearrangement uses TRBV6-1 and TRBJ2-6; D unclear. CDR3 length: 14 amino acids. Germline V gene data show CDR1 as MNHNS and CDR2 as SASEGT. In nucleotides, the CDR3 is TGTGCCAGCGGTGACTTATCTGGGGCCAACGTCCTGACTTTC. This sequence encodes CASGDLSGANVLTF.

This clonotype was seen repeatedly, ten times or more. CDR3 loop: CASSPRTGSQPQHF. CDR3 nucleotide sequence: TGTGCCAGCAGCCCAAGGACAGGAAGCCAGCCCCAGCATTTT. The rearrangement links TRBV6-1 to TRBJ1-5; TRBD1 aligns across 7 bases. V lost 6 bases and J lost 7; bases outside the gene matches: 9. Germline lookup yields CDR1 MNHNS and CDR2 SASEGT. This CDR3 is built from 14 residues.

This clonotype was detected many times. The chain links TRBV27 to TRBJ2-7; 7 bases fit TRBD1. The CDR3 consists of 15 residues. Germline loops: CDR1 MNHEY, CDR2 SMNVEV (reference sequence). J lost 2 bases, V lost 4 bases, and 8 bases had no gene match. For the CDR3, the DNA is TGTGCCAGCAGTTCAATCAGGGACAGCACCTACGAGCAGTACTTC. Amino acids: CASSSIRDSTYEQYF.